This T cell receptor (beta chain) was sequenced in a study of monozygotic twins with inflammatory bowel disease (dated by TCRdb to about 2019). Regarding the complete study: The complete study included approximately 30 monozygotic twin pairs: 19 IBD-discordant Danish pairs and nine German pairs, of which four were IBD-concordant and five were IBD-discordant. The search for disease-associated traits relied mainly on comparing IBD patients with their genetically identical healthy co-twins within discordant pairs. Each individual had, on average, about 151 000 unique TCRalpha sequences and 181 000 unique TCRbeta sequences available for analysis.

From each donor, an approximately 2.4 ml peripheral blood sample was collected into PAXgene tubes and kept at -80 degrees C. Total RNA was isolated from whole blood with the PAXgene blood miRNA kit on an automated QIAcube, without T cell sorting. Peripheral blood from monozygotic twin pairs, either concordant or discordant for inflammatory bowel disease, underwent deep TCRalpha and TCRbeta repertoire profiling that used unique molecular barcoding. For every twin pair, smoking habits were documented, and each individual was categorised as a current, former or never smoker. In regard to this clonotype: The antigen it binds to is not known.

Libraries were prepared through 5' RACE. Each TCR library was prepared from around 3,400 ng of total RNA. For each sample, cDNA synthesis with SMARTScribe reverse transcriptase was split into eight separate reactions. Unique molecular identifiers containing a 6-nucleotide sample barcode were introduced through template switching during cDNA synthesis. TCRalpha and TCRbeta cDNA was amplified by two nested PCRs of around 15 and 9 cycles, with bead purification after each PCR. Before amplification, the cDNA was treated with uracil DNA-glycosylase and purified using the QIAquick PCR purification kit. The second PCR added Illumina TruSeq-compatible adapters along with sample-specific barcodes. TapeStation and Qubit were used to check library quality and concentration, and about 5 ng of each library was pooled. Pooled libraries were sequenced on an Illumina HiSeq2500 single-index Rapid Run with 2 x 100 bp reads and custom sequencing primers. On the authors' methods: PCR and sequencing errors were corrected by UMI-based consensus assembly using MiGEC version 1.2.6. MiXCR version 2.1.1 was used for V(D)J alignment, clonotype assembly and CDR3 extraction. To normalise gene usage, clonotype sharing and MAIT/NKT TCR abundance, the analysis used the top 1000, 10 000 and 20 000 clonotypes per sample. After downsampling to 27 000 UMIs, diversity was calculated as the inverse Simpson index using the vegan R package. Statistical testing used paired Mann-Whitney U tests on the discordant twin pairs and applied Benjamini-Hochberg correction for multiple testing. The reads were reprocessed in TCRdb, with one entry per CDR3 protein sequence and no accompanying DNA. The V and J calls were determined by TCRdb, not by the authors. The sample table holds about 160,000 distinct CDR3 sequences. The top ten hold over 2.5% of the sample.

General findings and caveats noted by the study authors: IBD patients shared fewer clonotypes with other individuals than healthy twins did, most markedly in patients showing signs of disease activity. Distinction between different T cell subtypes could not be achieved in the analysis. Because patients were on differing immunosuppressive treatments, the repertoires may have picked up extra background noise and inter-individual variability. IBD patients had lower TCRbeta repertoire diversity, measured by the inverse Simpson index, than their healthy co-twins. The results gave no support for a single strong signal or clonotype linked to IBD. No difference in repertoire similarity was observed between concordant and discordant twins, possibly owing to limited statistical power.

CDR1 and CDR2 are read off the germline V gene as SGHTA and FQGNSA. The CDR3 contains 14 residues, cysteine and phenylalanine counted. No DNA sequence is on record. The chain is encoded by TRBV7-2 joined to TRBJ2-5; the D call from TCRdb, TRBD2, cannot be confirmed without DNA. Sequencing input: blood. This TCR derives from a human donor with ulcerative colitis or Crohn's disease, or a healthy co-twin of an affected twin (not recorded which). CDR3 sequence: CASSLVGDSGTQYF.